This TCR beta chain is from a study of blood T cell repertoires in COVID-19. Study details: Donors in the United States, Italy and Spain gave samples during acute or convalescent COVID-19.

Methods used by the authors: Using reference gene primer amplification, nucleated cell counts were estimated. Sequencing was performed with immunoSEQ multiplex PCR; in TCRdb, only in-frame clones are kept and a portion is missing. V and J calls plus clone size are reproduced from that table; the DNA served to infer D and trimming. The sample carries some 110,000 clones, 82% recorded once. The CDR3 runs to 13 residues. Trimming cost V 5 bases and J 6 bases; bases outside gene matches: 2. Germline CDR1 reads SGHTA; CDR2 reads FQGNSA. The gene calls are TRBV7-2 and TRBJ1-5; 9 bases agree with TRBD1. Sequenced sample: peripheral blood. This clonotype was sampled from a woman aged 70 to 79 with acute or convalescent COVID-19. CDR3 in DNA: TGTGCCAGCAGCCGGACAGGGGTTCAGCCCCAGCATTTT. It translates to CASSRTGVQPQHF.